This is a list of T cell receptor beta chains from one sample in a study of blood T cell repertoires in COVID-19. Only in-frame clones appear in the TCRdb table, and some are missing; sequencing was by immunoSEQ multiplex PCR. The table includes 200,000 to 300,000 clones, about 85% detected once. Source material: peripheral blood. The origin of the receptors is a man in his 60s who had recovered from COVID-19. The CDR3 runs from the conserved cysteine through the conserved F or W. A D gene is named only where the DNA matches it firmly. Some rows mark clone size as missing; the rest say once, few, many or name a class of expanded clone.

d_call | clone_size | v_call | cdr3_aa
. | . | TRBV6-5 | CASSRDRNYGYTF
TRBD1 | . | TRBV7-3 | CASSLTRTGDGYTF
. | once | TRBV24-1 | CATRGHLQETQYF
TRBD1 | . | TRBV5-1 | CASSLATGTDGKLFF
. | . | TRBV6-5 | CASTSGAVAKAFF
TRBD1 | . | TRBV24-1 | CATSDNRGSNQPQHF
TRBD1 | . | TRBV19 | CASSRDRYSNQPQHF
. | . | TRBV5-1 | CASSLVSTNEKLFF
TRBD1 | . | TRBV2 | CASSERVGAGGEQYF
. | . | TRBV14 | CASSQIRGNTDTQYF
TRBD2 | . | TRBV2 | CASHPHILSGGASDTQYF
. | . | TRBV5-8 | CASSLAAAAPEAFF
. | . | TRBV25-1 | CASRSQGFSGNTIYF
. | . | TRBV5-6 | CASSPVNSGANVLTF
. | . | TRBV5-1 | CASSLDRANTEAFF
TRBD1 | . | TRBV29-1 | CSSNDRVKTQYF